The 9 T cell receptor beta chains given below trace back to one sample, sequenced in a study of CD8+CD57+ T cells in acquired aplastic anemia. Both TCR beta VDJ combination and CDR3 sequence profiling were carried out. Genomic DNA was the template for this profiling. One entry per CDR3 protein, called by TCRdb with MiXCR from the reads. There are over 150,000 distinct CDR3 sequences in the sample; 40% to 65% occur only once, and 12% lies in the top ten. Sequenced patients had shown CD8+CD57+ cell expansion by flow cytometry. Sequences were obtained from sorted CD4+, CD8+, or CD8+CD57+ T cells (not recorded which) from PBMCs. Receptors were obtained from a human donor with aplastic anemia.

This clonotype came up many times. J is TRBJ2-1 and V is TRBV15; TRBD2 matches at 10 bases. The CDR3 runs to 18 residues. V shed 1 base and J 2 bases; nucleotides not matched to a gene: 8. The germline CDR1 and CDR2 sequences are LNHNV and YYDKDF (reference sequence). The CDR3 coding sequence is TGTGCCACCAGCAGAGGGATTCAGCGGGGGGGCCCCTACAATGAGCAGTTCTTC. Encoded protein: CATSRGIQRGGPYNEQFF.

A remark on this clonotype: One end of the junction is discordant with germline, which a read error may explain. The gene calls are TRBV14 and TRBJ1-1; 7 positions match TRBD1. Per germline, CDR1 SGHDN and CDR2 FVKESK. The CDR3 is 15 residues long. CDR3 amino acids: CASSPRQGRDTEAFF. The DNA for the CDR3 is TGTGCCAGCAGCCCCCGACAGGGACGGGACACTGAGGCTTTCTTT.

V gene TRBV11-3 combines with J gene TRBJ2-7; maybe TRBD1 (6 bases). From germline, CDR1 is SGHNT and CDR2 YENEEA. Trimming cost V 5 bases and J 6 bases, with 20 bases left between them. The CDR3 covers 15 residues. The CDR3, as DNA: TGTGCCAGCAGCCCAACCGACAGGTCCAGTAGCGAGCAGTACTTC. This gives the protein CASSPTDRSSSEQYF.

CDR3 nucleotide sequence: TGTGCCAGCAGCCAAGCTAGCAGCCCTAGCACAGATACGCAGTATTTT. Its translation is CASSQASSPSTDTQYF. This sequence joins TRBV4-2 and TRBJ2-3; maybe TRBD2 (5 bases). From germline, CDR1 is LGHNA and CDR2 YNFKEQ. The CDR3 covers 16 residues. Trimming took off 1 base at V and 0 bases at J, with 11 bases between the two ends.

This clonotype has more than one count but fewer than ten. A much larger clone lies a single base off, so this may be a read error. The chain employs TRBV9 and TRBJ2-7; a possible D gene is TRBD2 (5 bases). Trimming took off 4 bases at V and 5 bases at J, with 7 bases between the two ends. CDR1 and CDR2 from the germline V gene are SGDLS and YYNGEE. The CDR3 loop spans 11 amino acids. The CDR3 DNA sequence: TGTGCCAGCAGCTCCGGGGACGAGCAGTACTTC. The encoded protein is CASSSGDEQYF.

At least ten counts were recorded for this clonotype. The DNA of the CDR3 is TGCGCCAGCAGGCAGGGCGGATTTGGTGGAAACACCATATATTTT. Residues: CASRQGGFGGNTIYF. This chain connects TRBV10-1 to TRBJ1-3; D perhaps matches TRBD1 (5 bases). CDR1 and CDR2 from the germline V gene are WNHNN and SYGVQD (reference sequence). With 6 bases removed from V and 3 bases from J, the gap between germline ends came to 15 bases. The CDR3 is 15 amino acids.

This sequence joins TRBV24-1 and TRBJ2-3, with D perhaps TRBD1 or TRBD2 (5 bases each). Germline V gene lookup returns CDR1 KGHDR and CDR2 SFDVKD. Trimming pared 3 bases from V and 2 bases from J, leaving 14 bases between. The CDR3 contains 16 residues. CDR3 protein: CATSDRDRAITDTQYF. CDR3 DNA sequence: TGTGCCACCAGTGATCGGGACCGAGCCATCACAGATACGCAGTATTTT.

This clonotype was detected many times. The chain is built from TRBV11-1 and TRBJ1-2, with D maybe TRBD1 (5 bases). The V and J ends lost 4 bases and 5 bases respectively, with 20 bases between them. The CDR3 loop spans 16 amino acids. Germline V gene data show CDR1 as SGHAT and CDR2 as FQDESV (reference sequence). The CDR3 region is CASSSRVRGVGYGYTF. The DNA for the CDR3 is TGTGCCAGCAGCTCCCGCGTCCGGGGGGTAGGGTATGGCTACACCTTC.

The rearrangement uses TRBV20-1 and TRBJ2-1; 13 positions agree with TRBD2. Per the germline V gene, CDR1 is DFQATT and CDR2 is SNEGSKA (reference sequence). This CDR3 has 13 amino acids. Trimming cost V 6 bases and J 8 bases; bases outside gene matches: 4. CDR3 DNA: TGCAGTGCAAGGACTAGCGGGGGCTATGAGCAGTTCTTC. As protein: CSARTSGGYEQFF.